A single sample is the source of the 9 T cell receptor beta chains below, sequenced in a study of tissue T cells after allogeneic stem cell transplantation. As to time point: mouse harvest day 7 after allogeneic transplant. The graft held 10^6 splenic CD5+ T cells and 10^7 T-cell-depleted bone marrow cells. TCRdb's table, derived via immunoSEQ multiplex PCR, lists solely in-frame clones and lacks some. Among thousands of clones listed, about 53% were seen once. The sample consisted of gut tissue. The receptors derive from a female BALB/c mouse given C57BL/6 T cells with graft-versus-host disease after an allogeneic hematopoietic cell transplant.

As to this clone: Gene names and germline match the mouse. The DNA ends 1 residue before the CDR3 does, and the rest of the CDR3 is filled in from the germline J gene. This chain connects TRBV26 to TRBJ1-3; the D is unclear. The germline V gene encodes CDR1 KGHPV and CDR2 FQNQEV (reference sequence). Trimming cost V 2 bases and J 0 bases, with 5 bases left between them. This CDR3 region has 14 residues. CDR3 DNA (partial): TGTGCCAGCAGTCTGATGCATTCTGGAAATACGCTCTAT. Amino acids: CASSLMHSGNTLY. The whole CDR3 sequence is CASSLMHSGNTLYF. The entire variable domain, with the rest obtained from reference TRBV26 and TRBJ1-3, is as follows: NSKVIQTPRYLVKGQGQKAKMRCIPEKGHPVVFWYQQNKNNEFKFLINFQNQEVLQQIDMTEKRFSAECPSNSPCSLEIQSSEAGDSALYLCASSLMHSGNTLYFGEGSRLIVV.

With regard to this clone: Genes and germline are mouse. The read terminates 1 residue ahead of where the CDR3 ends, so the germline J gene completes it. The chain is built from TRBV26 and TRBJ1-1, with D possibly being TRBD1 (6 bases). The V and J ends lost 4 bases and 1 base respectively, with 7 bases between them. From germline, CDR1 is KGHPV and CDR2 FQNQEV (reference sequence). CDR3 size: 13 residues. The CDR3 sequence: CASSPDRNTEVFF. Partial CDR3 DNA: TGTGCCAGCAGTCCGGACAGAAACACAGAAGTCTTC.

To note about this clone: Genes and germline are mouse. Read data end 1 residue before the CDR3 end; the end is taken from the germline J gene. The rearrangement uses TRBV31 and TRBJ2-4; TRBD2 aligns across 12 bases. V was pared by 0 bases and J by 3 bases, with 4 bases of the junction left unmatched. The CDR3 is 16 residues long. The germline V gene has CDR1 GKSSPN and CDR2 SITVG. The part of the CDR3 DNA that was read is TGTGCCTGGAGTCTGGGACTGGGGGGTAAGCAAAACACCTTGTAC. It yields the protein CAWSLGLGGKQNTLY. The whole CDR3 sequence is CAWSLGLGGKQNTLYF.

With regard to this clone: These gene names are mouse names. Read data end 1 residue before the CDR3 end; the end is taken from the germline J gene. The chain has TRBV13-2 and TRBJ2-7; 7 bases map to TRBD1. In germline, CDR1 is NNHNN, CDR2 SYGAGS (reference sequence). J was trimmed by 3 bases and V by 3 bases; bases with no gene match: 3. The CDR3 loop spans 13 amino acids. CDR3: CASGASGGYEQYF. The CDR3 bases that were read are TGTGCCAGCGGTGCCTCAGGGGGCTATGAACAGTAC.

In regard to this clone: The germline and genes are mouse ones. Coverage ceases 1 residue before the CDR3 finishes, and the germline J gene fills in the end. The chain recombines TRBV12-1 with TRBJ1-4; possible D gene TRBD1, 6 bases. CDR1 and CDR2 (germline): SGHSN, HYEKVE. This CDR3 comprises 14 residues. The V end was cut by 3 bases, the J end by 2 bases, with 9 bases between. CDR3 in amino acids: CASSWDKSNERLFF. The CDR3 bases that were read are TGTGCCAGCTCTTGGGACAAATCCAACGAAAGATTATTT.

To note about this clone: Mouse gene names apply. Read coverage stops 1 residue before the CDR3 terminus; the germline J gene supplies the remainder. The gene calls are TRBV15 and TRBJ1-3, with a tentative D call TRBD1 (5 bases). Looked up from germline, CDR1 is SGHND and CDR2 is FRSKSL. The CDR3 length is 16 residues. Trimming removed 3 bases from V and 0 bases from J, with 12 bases in between. The CDR3 bases that were read are TGTGCCAGCAGTTTTTTGGAGGGGAATTCTGGAAATACGCTCTAT. Protein: CASSFLEGNSGNTLY. The whole CDR3 protein reads CASSFLEGNSGNTLYF.

About this clone: Gene labels here are mouse ones. The sequenced fragment ends 1 residue before the CDR3 boundary, so the rest is inferred from the germline J gene. The chain has TRBV13-2 and TRBJ2-7; 10 bases are shared with TRBD2. The CDR3 consists of 15 residues. V shed 2 bases, J shed 2 bases, and the junction held 4 bases outside the gene matches. Germline V lookup: CDR1 NNHNN, CDR2 SYGAGS (reference sequence). Partial CDR3 DNA: TGTGCCAGCGGTGACCGGGACTGGGGCCCCTATGAACAGTAC. It is translated as CASGDRDWGPYEQY. The whole CDR3 reads CASGDRDWGPYEQYF.

This clone is categorized as large. Gene and germline names: mouse. The read terminates 1 residue before the CDR3 end, so the remaining end is supplied by the germline J gene. The chain recombines TRBV15 with TRBJ2-3, with 7 bases identical to TRBD2. Trimming took 5 bases from V and 4 from J; bases not matched to a gene: 3. The CDR3 is 13 residues long. The germline gives CDR1 SGHND, CDR2 FRSKSL. CDR3 sequence: CASSPLGPETLYF. CDR3 DNA (partial): TGTGCCAGCAGTCCACTGGGGCCAGAAACGCTGTAT.

Of note for this clone: Germline and genes: mouse. The read ends 1 residue early relative to the CDR3; the germline J gene fills the gap. V usage is TRBV12-1 and J usage is TRBJ1-2; D is perhaps TRBD1 (6 bases). The CDR3 extends over 14 amino acids. Trimming cost V 0 bases and J 3 bases, with 10 bases left between them. Germline assignment: CDR1 SGHSN and CDR2 HYEKVE. This CDR3 is CASSLTGKDSDYTF. The CDR3 bases that were read are TGTGCCAGCTCTCTCACAGGGAAAGACTCCGACTACACC.